Listed below are T cell receptor beta chains from one sample, sequenced in a study of blood T cell repertoires in COVID-19. Assay used: immunoSEQ multiplex PCR; TCRdb lists only in-frame clones, some missing. The data show some 430,000 clones, 80% to 95% seen once. The sample was PBMCs or T cells enriched from blood (not recorded which). The receptors stem from a man between 18 and 29 years old who had recovered from COVID-19. Each CDR3 is given with its conserved first and last residue. The D gene is left open where the match is weak. Not every row has a clone size; where given, it reads once, few, many or a size class.

>-|TRBV5-1|TRBD2|TRBJ2-7
CASSLGGREYEQYF
TGCGCCAGCAGCTTGGGCGGGAGAGAATACGAGCAGTACTTC
>-|TRBV7-2|-|TRBJ2-7
CASSFPLDGSYYEQYF
TGTGCCAGCAGCTTTCCCCTAGACGGGAGTTATTACGAGCAGTACTTC
>-|TRBV23-1|-|TRBJ1-5
CASSQSGVRPQHF
TGCGCCAGCAGTCAATCAGGGGTTCGGCCCCAGCATTTT
>-|TRBV19|TRBD1|TRBJ1-3
CASTRPDRTSGNTIYF
TGTGCCAGTACCCGTCCGGACAGGACCTCTGGAAACACCATATATTTT
>-|TRBV23-1|-|TRBJ1-2
CASSQFPELRNGDYGYTF
TGCGCCAGCAGTCAATTTCCGGAGTTGCGTAACGGGGACTATGGCTACACCTTC
>-|TRBV30|TRBD2|TRBJ2-7
CAWTGMRGLAPVGQYF
TGTGCCTGGACGGGCATGCGTGGACTAGCGCCAGTCGGGCAGTACTTC
>-|TRBV7-8|-|TRBJ1-3
CASSLVTAGNTIYF
TGTGCCAGCAGCTTAGTCACTGCTGGAAACACCATATATTTT
>-|TRBV4-1|-|TRBJ1-2
CASSQVGQGVGYTF
TGCGCCAGCAGCCAAGTAGGTCAGGGCGTTGGCTACACCTTC
>-|TRBV7-3|-|TRBJ1-2
CASSFTGNSRGYTF
TGTGCCAGCAGCTTCACAGGGAACTCCCGGGGCTACACCTTC
>-|TRBV12-3/TRBV12-4|TRBD2|TRBJ2-1
CASSLREDNEQFF
TGTGCCAGCAGTTTACGGGAGGACAATGAGCAGTTCTTC
>-|TRBV10-1|-|TRBJ1-6
CASSGPGGQPLHF
TGCGCCAGCAGTGGGCCTGGGGGCCAGCCCCTCCACTTT
>-|TRBV7-2|-|TRBJ1-4
CASSLATSQAYFF
TGTGCCAGCAGCTTAGCGACCAGTCAAGCGTACTTTTTT
>few|TRBV28|-|TRBJ1-6
CASSPEYGSPLHF
TGTGCCAGCAGCCCTGAGTACGGTTCACCCCTCCACTTT
>-|TRBV10-3|-|TRBJ1-1
CASYGPRGTEAFF
TGTGCCTCCTACGGTCCACGGGGCACTGAAGCTTTCTTT
>-|TRBV18|-|TRBJ1-1
CASSPFDRTTEAFF
TGTGCCAGCTCACCGTTCGACAGAACCACTGAAGCTTTCTTT
>few|TRBV7-8|-|TRBJ2-7
CASSFSDFMEQYF
TGTGCCAGCAGCTTTTCGGACTTCATGGAGCAGTACTTC
>-|TRBV28|TRBD1|TRBJ1-2
CASSPADRGYGYTF
TGTGCCAGCAGTCCCGCGGACAGGGGGTATGGCTACACCTTC
>-|TRBV19|-|TRBJ1-3
CASSIAAVSGNTIYF
TGTGCCAGTAGTATCGCAGCGGTCTCTGGAAACACCATATATTTT
>-|TRBV19|-|TRBJ1-1
CASSTGMNTEAFF
TGTGCCAGTAGTACCGGGATGAACACTGAAGCTTTCTTT
>-|TRBV7-9|-|TRBJ1-2
CASSLTKSNYGYTF
TGTGCCAGCAGCTTAACAAAATCTAACTATGGCTACACCTTC
>once|TRBV6-2/TRBV6-3|TRBD1|TRBJ1-2
CASSYPLDRVNYGYTF
TGTGCCAGCAGTTACCCGTTGGACAGGGTTAACTATGGCTACACCTTC
>-|TRBV5-6|TRBD2|TRBJ2-5
CASSLLPAGVRETQYF
TGTGCCAGCAGCTTGCTTCCAGCGGGAGTTCGGGAGACCCAGTACTTC